The following is a T cell receptor beta chain sequence with its context. The data stem from a study of blood T cell repertoires in COVID-19. Trimming left V 4 bases short and J 0 bases short, with 9 bases between. This CDR3 has 14 residues. The V gene's germline CDR1 is ENHRY and CDR2 SYGVKD. Authors' analysis steps: Amplifying reference gene primers gave estimates of nucleated cell counts. Sequencing used immunoSEQ multiplex PCR; TCRdb keeps in-frame clones, though not all of them. V, J and clone size derive from that table, while D and trimming were established from the DNA sequence. The profile shows around 94,000 clones, more than 65% of them singletons.

The sample comprised peripheral blood. The TCR originated in a man aged 60 to 75 with acute or convalescent COVID-19. This chain joins TRBV10-3 and TRBJ1-1; D is possibly TRBD1 (5 bases). This CDR3 is CAISVTEMNTEAFF. CDR3 in DNA: TGTGCCATCAGTGTGACAGAGATGAACACTGAAGCTTTCTTT.